The 23 T cell receptor beta chains below all came from one sample that was sequenced in a study of human T cells and chemical hapten exposure. TCRdb passed the RACE reads through MiXCR, listing each CDR3 protein once. This repertoire shows 52,000 or so distinct CDR3 sequences, roughly 10% found once; its top ten account for 9.6%. Specified time point: pre-sensitization, week 0. Treatment of the sample: therapeutic diphenylcyclopropenone sensitization with weekly scalp DPC. The sequenced sample was whole blood, obtained in connection with sensitization to the hapten diphenylcyclopropenone (DPC). The receptors stem from a man aged 40-55 years with alopecia areata. Some clones in this sample may be carry-over from other donors' samples.

This clonotype was found many times. The genes are TRBV6-2 or TRBV6-3 and TRBJ2-7; the D gene could be TRBD1 or TRBD2 (6 bases each). The CDR3 is 14 residues long. The germline gives CDR1 MNHEY, CDR2 SVGEGT. Trimming removed 4 bases from V and 5 bases from J, with 15 bases in between. CDR3 nucleotides: TGTGCCAGCAGTTTCGACGGAGGGGGGAACGAGCAGTACTTC. Amino acids: CASSFDGGGNEQYF.

This clonotype showed up many times. The V and J genes are TRBV28 and TRBJ1-2; 7 positions agree with TRBD1. The junction had 2 bases not matched to a gene; V was cut back by 5 bases and J by 5 bases. CDR1 MDHEN and CDR2 SYDVKM come from the germline V gene. CDR3 length: 12 amino acids. CDR3 amino acids: CASSTGAYGYTF. CDR3 coding DNA: TGTGCCAGCAGTACAGGGGCGTATGGCTACACCTTC.

This clonotype was found many times. This sequence joins TRBV4-3 and TRBJ1-2; 7 bases match TRBD1. The germline V gene encodes CDR1 LGHNA and CDR2 YSLEER. The CDR3 runs 14 residues. V trimming: 2 bases; J trimming: 2 bases; junction bases outside the gene matches: 2. The CDR3 DNA follows: TGCGCCAGCAGCCAAACGACAGGGAACTATGGCTACACCTTC. Its translation is CASSQTTGNYGYTF.

This clonotype was counted a few times. A junction boundary mismatches the germline segment, possibly from a read error. The chain recombines TRBV7-2 with TRBJ2-3, with a possible D match to TRBD1 (5 bases). Per germline, CDR1 SGHTA and CDR2 FQGNSA. This CDR3 comprises 12 residues. The CDR3 coding sequence is TGTGCCAGCAGCTTAGTGACAGAAACGCAGTATTTT. As protein: CASSLVTETQYF.

Note on this clonotype: Being one base from a much bigger clone, this may be a read error. The chain recombines TRBV5-1 with TRBJ2-1, with TRBD2 as a possible D gene (6 bases). The CDR3 spans 15 residues. Germline V lookup: CDR1 SGHRS, CDR2 YFSETQ. The V and J ends lost 0 bases and 7 bases respectively, with 14 bases between them. The CDR3 protein is CASSLATGEPNEQFF. For the CDR3, the DNA is TGCGCCAGCAGCTTGGCCACGGGAGAACCAAATGAGCAGTTCTTC.

The J gene is TRBJ1-3, the V gene TRBV5-1, with 7 bases lining up with TRBD1. This CDR3 is 17 amino acids long. In germline, CDR1 is SGHRS, CDR2 YFSETQ. V was clipped by 0 bases and J by 0 bases; unmatched bases: 6. CDR3 protein: CASSLGQGSLSGNTIYF. In DNA form, the CDR3 reads TGCGCCAGCAGCTTGGGACAGGGATCACTCTCTGGAAACACCATATATTTT.

This clonotype was seen a handful of times. DNA for the CDR3: TGCAGTGCTCCTACAGGGGTACCCTACGAGCAGTACTTC. Translation: CSAPTGVPYEQYF. The genes are TRBV20-1 and TRBJ2-7; 7 bases are shared with TRBD1. This CDR3 region has 13 residues. J gave up 2 bases and V 5 bases, and 6 bases lay outside the gene matches. Per germline, CDR1 DFQATT and CDR2 SNEGSKA (reference sequence).

This clonotype was seen many times. V gene TRBV20-1 combines with J gene TRBJ2-5; 11 positions agree with TRBD1. The ends lost 6 bases at V and 4 bases at J; junction bases unmatched: 4. CDR1 is DFQATT, CDR2 SNEGSKA, per germline (reference sequence). This CDR3 has 13 amino acids. The CDR3 is CSAPGTGGETQYF. As DNA, the CDR3 is TGCAGTGCCCCCGGGACAGGGGGAGAGACCCAGTACTTC.

This clonotype occurred a few times. The rearrangement links TRBV7-9 to TRBJ1-1; 8 bases agree with TRBD1. The CDR3 has 15 amino acids. CDR1 is SEHNR, CDR2 FQNEAQ, per germline (reference sequence). Trimming at V came to 5 bases and at J to 11 bases, leaving 16 bases not matched to a gene. CDR3 region: CASSLLDSGRGLAFF. CDR3 in DNA: TGTGCCAGCAGCCTCCTCGATTCGGGCAGGGGGCTCGCTTTCTTT. Supplemented by reference TRBV7-9 and TRBJ1-1, the full variable domain reads DTGVSQNPRHKITKRGQNVTFRCDPISEHNRLYWYRQTLGQGPEFLTYFQNEAQLEKSRLLSDRFSAERPKGSFSTLEIQRTEQGDSAMYLCASSLLDSGRGLAFFGQGTRLTVV.

The chain couples TRBV20-1 to TRBJ2-2, with TRBD2 matching over 10 bases. This CDR3 region has 14 residues. V lost 6 bases to trimming and J lost 7 bases; unmatched junction nucleotides: 8. The germline V gene encodes CDR1 DFQATT and CDR2 SNEGSKA (reference sequence). In nucleotides, the CDR3 is TGCAGTGCCCGGAGCGGGAGGGCCGGCGGGGAGCTGTTTTTT. It specifies CSARSGRAGGELFF.

V is TRBV2 and J is TRBJ2-7; D is unclear. CDR3 size: 13 residues. V was pared by 5 bases and J by 0 bases, with 8 bases between. CDR1 and CDR2 (germline): SNHLY, FYNNEI. The chain's CDR3 is CASSLEFSYEQYF. The DNA of the CDR3 is TGTGCCAGCAGTCTAGAGTTCTCCTACGAGCAGTACTTC.

The V call is TRBV13, the J call TRBJ1-2; 12 bases match TRBD1. Germline V gene sequence: CDR1 PRHDT, CDR2 FYEKMQ (reference sequence). V lost 1 base, J lost 7 bases, and 4 bases stayed unmatched. This CDR3 spans 15 amino acids. The CDR3 bases are TGTGCCAGCAGCTTAGAGGGACAGGGGGCGACTGGCTACACCTTC. As protein: CASSLEGQGATGYTF.

This clonotype was detected only a few times. This chain uses TRBV6-2 or TRBV6-3 with TRBJ2-1; 8 positions agree with TRBD2. The junction had 9 bases not matched to a gene; V was cut back by 6 bases and J by 5 bases. This CDR3 is built from 15 residues. The germline CDR1 and CDR2 sequences are MNHEY and SVGEGT. The CDR3 nucleotides are TGTGCCAGCAGCCCCGGGACTAGTAGGCACAATGAGCAGTTCTTC. Translation gives CASSPGTSRHNEQFF.

The genes are TRBV5-5 and TRBJ2-7, with TRBD1 as a possible D gene (5 bases). Germline CDR1 reads SGHKS; CDR2 reads YYEKEE (reference sequence). Trimming cost V 6 bases and J 6 bases, with 19 bases left between them. The CDR3 is 14 amino acids. CDR3 sequence: CASNNPGSPGEQYF. CDR3 DNA: TGTGCCAGCAACAACCCAGGGTCTCCGGGCGAGCAGTACTTC.

The sample holds a few counts of this clonotype. The chain joins TRBV11-2 to TRBJ2-1; 9 bases are a match to TRBD2. CDR1 and CDR2 from the germline V gene are SGHAT and FQNNGV. V dropped 1 base and J dropped 10; count of bases not matched to a gene: 5. This CDR3 has 14 residues. CDR3 DNA: TGTGCCAGCAGCTTAGTTGCGCGGGAGGGGGAGCAGTTCTTC. Its translation: CASSLVAREGEQFF. Variable domain in full (rest from reference TRBV11-2 and TRBJ2-1): EAGVAQSPRYKIIEKRQSVAFWCNPISGHATLYWYQQILGQGPKLLIQFQNNGVVDDSQLPKDRFSAERLKGVDSTLKIQPAKLEDSAVYLCASSLVAREGEQFFGPGTRLTVL.

This clonotype was detected many times. The chain combines TRBV7-8 with TRBJ2-7; TRBD1 might be the D (7 bases). The CDR3 covers 13 residues. V was pared by 6 bases and J by 3 bases, with 12 bases between. CDR1 and CDR2 (germline): SGHVS, FQNEAQ. The CDR3, as DNA: TGTGCCAGCAGTCCCCAGGGGGGCTACGAGCAGTACTTC. Protein: CASSPQGGYEQYF.

There are many counts of this clonotype. The chain couples TRBV28 to TRBJ1-5; no reliable D call. This CDR3 comprises 15 residues. Germline loops: CDR1 MDHEN, CDR2 SYDVKM. Trimming left V 6 bases short and J 0 bases short, with 12 bases between. The CDR3: CASRSFGISNQPQHF. The CDR3 DNA follows: TGTGCCAGCAGGTCGTTTGGGATTAGCAATCAGCCCCAGCATTTT.

This chain joins TRBV5-1 and TRBJ2-1; perhaps TRBD1 as D (6 bases). Germline CDR1 and CDR2: SGHRS and YFSETQ. The germline V and J ends were trimmed by 4 bases and 4 bases, with 9 bases remaining between them. This CDR3 spans 13 amino acids. The DNA for the CDR3 is TGCGCCAGCAGCGAACAGGGTTACAATGAGCAGTTCTTC. This gives the protein CASSEQGYNEQFF.

This clonotype was counted many times. The chain is built from TRBV14 and TRBJ2-6; weak D call: TRBD1 (7 bases). The V end lost 1 base, the J end lost 2 bases, and 15 bases lay between the germline ends. This CDR3 has 18 residues. Germline CDR1 SGHDN, CDR2 FVKESK. The CDR3 nucleotides are TGTGCCAGCAGCCAAGTCATCGGAGGGGGCGCTGGGGCCAACGTCCTGACTTTC. This encodes CASSQVIGGGAGANVLTF.

This clonotype was counted at least ten times. The gene calls are TRBV2 and TRBJ2-1; 13 bases align to TRBD2. The trim removed 6 bases at V and 8 bases at J, leaving 4 bases unmatched. The CDR3 has 14 amino acids. Germline values: CDR1 SNHLY, CDR2 FYNNEI. CDR3 DNA sequence: TGTGCCAGCAGGGGACTAGCGGGAATCTATGAGCAGTTCTTC. This gives the protein CASRGLAGIYEQFF.

This clonotype was seen repeatedly, ten times or more. The chain couples TRBV7-2 to TRBJ2-3; 10 bases are shared with TRBD2. The ends lost 1 base at V and 3 bases at J; junction bases unmatched: 10. The germline gives CDR1 SGHTA, CDR2 FQGNSA. The CDR3 is 18 amino acids. CDR3 protein: CASSLELGEAGGTDTQYF. The CDR3 DNA follows: TGTGCCAGCAGCTTAGAGCTGGGTGAAGCGGGAGGGACAGATACGCAGTATTTT.

This clonotype has ten or more counts. The V gene is TRBV28, the J gene TRBJ1-3; TRBD1 matches 8 bases. The trim removed 5 bases at V and 2 bases at J, leaving 2 bases unmatched. The germline gives CDR1 MDHEN, CDR2 SYDVKM. The CDR3 spans 14 residues. The CDR3 sequence is CASSRQGTGNTIYF. In nucleotides, the CDR3 is TGTGCCAGCAGTCGACAGGGGACTGGAAACACCATATATTTT.

The genes are TRBV7-2 and TRBJ2-1, with 11 bases that match TRBD1. Germline trimming cut 1 base from V and 6 bases from J; bases unmatched to any gene: 11. The CDR3 length is 18 residues. From germline, CDR1 is SGHTA and CDR2 FQGNSA. CDR3 region: CASSLGYLRTGGVNEQFF. CDR3 nucleotide sequence: TGTGCCAGCAGCTTAGGATATCTTCGGACAGGGGGCGTCAATGAGCAGTTCTTC.